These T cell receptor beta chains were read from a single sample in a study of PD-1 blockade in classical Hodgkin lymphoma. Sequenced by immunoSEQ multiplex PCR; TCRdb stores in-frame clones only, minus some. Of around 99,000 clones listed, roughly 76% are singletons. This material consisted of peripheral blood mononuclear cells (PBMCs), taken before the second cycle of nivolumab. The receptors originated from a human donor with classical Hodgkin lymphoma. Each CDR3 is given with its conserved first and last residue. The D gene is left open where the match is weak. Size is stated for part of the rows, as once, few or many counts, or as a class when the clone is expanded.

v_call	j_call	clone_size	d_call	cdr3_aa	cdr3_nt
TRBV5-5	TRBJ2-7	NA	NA	CASSLAGPSYEQYF	TGTGCCAGCAGCTTGGCGGGGCCCTCCTACGAGCAGTACTTC
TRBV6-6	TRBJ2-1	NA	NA	CASSYGYNEQFF	TGTGCCAGCAGTTACGGGTACAATGAGCAGTTCTTC
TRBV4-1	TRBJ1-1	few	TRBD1	CASSSLDRGLSTGLEAFF	TGCGCCAGCAGCAGCCTCGACAGGGGGCTGTCTACAGGTCTCGAAGCTTTCTTT
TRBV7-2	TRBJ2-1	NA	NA	CASSLGPLPNEQFF	TGTGCCAGCAGCTTAGGCCCCCTGCCGAATGAGCAGTTCTTC
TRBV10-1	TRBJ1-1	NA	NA	CASSDVGREVNTEAFF	TGCGCCAGCAGTGATGTGGGGAGGGAGGTGAACACTGAAGCTTTCTTT
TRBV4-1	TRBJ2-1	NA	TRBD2	CASSQVIAGALDEQFF	TGCGCCAGCAGCCAAGTAATAGCGGGAGCCCTCGATGAGCAGTTCTTC
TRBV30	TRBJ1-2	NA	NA	CAWSVSGGYTF	TGTGCCTGGAGTGTATCAGGCGGCTACACCTTC
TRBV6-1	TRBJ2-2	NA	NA	CASSRGGNTGELFF	TGTGCCAGCAGCCGGGGCGGGAACACCGGGGAGCTGTTTTTT
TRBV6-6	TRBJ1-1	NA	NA	CASSYPGGQNTEAFF	TGTGCCAGCAGTTACCCGGGGGGGCAGAACACTGAAGCTTTCTTT
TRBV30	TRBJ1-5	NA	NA	CAWSAGAGQPQHF	TGTGCCTGGAGTGCCGGGGCCGGTCAGCCCCAGCATTTT
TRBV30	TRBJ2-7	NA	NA	CAWSVELSSEQYF	TGTGCCTGGAGTGTAGAGCTCTCCTCCGAGCAGTACTTC
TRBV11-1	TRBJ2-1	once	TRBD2	CASSSTLAGGENEQFF	TGTGCCAGCAGCTCCACACTAGCGGGGGGGGAGAATGAGCAGTTCTTC
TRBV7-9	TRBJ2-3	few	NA	CASSLVPDTQYF	TGTGCCAGCAGCTTAGTTCCAGATACGCAGTATTTT
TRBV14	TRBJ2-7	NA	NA	CASSRIGPQGPSTYEQYF	TGTGCCAGCAGCCGGATAGGCCCACAGGGACCCTCTACCTACGAGCAGTACTTC
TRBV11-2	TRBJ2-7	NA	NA	CASSPRQGGEQYF	TGTGCCAGCAGCCCCCGCCAGGGTGGCGAGCAGTACTTC
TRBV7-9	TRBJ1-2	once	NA	CASSGRRAWDYGYTF	TGTGCCAGCAGCGGACGCCGGGCCTGGGACTATGGCTACACCTTC
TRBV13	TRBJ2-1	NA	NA	CASSLALAYSSYNEQFF	TGTGCCAGCAGCCTGGCTCTAGCGTACAGCTCCTACAATGAGCAGTTCTTC
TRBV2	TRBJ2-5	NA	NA	CASILNPGSPPETQYF	TGTGCCAGCATTTTAAATCCGGGCTCCCCCCCAGAGACCCAGTACTTC
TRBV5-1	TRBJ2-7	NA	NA	CASSLEVGEQYF	TGCGCCAGCAGCTTGGAAGTTGGCGAGCAGTACTTC
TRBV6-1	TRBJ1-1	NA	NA	CASRQQGILTEAFF	TGTGCCAGCAGACAACAGGGAATTTTGACTGAAGCTTTCTTT
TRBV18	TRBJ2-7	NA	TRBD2	CASSQTSDWAEQYF	TGTGCCAGCTCGCAGACTAGCGATTGGGCCGAGCAGTACTTC
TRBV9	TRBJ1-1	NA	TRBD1	CASSQGTGGQRAFF	TGTGCCAGCAGCCAAGGGACAGGGGGCCAGAGAGCTTTCTTT
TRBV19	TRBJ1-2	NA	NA	CASSIRGLPADGYTF	TGTGCCAGTAGTATTCGGGGGCTCCCGGCGGATGGCTACACCTTC
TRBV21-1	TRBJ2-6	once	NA	CASTKLYRESGANVLTF	TGTGCCAGCACCAAACTCTACAGGGAATCCGGGGCCAACGTCCTGACTTTC
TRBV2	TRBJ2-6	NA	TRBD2	CASSEVRGRNVLTF	TGTGCCAGCAGTGAGGTGCGGGGGAGGAACGTCCTGACTTTC
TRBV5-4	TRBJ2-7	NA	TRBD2	CASSSPSGGVQGQYF	TGTGCCAGCAGCTCCCCTAGCGGGGGCGTCCAAGGGCAGTACTTC
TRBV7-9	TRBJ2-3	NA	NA	CASSLGGLPTDTQYF	TGTGCCAGCAGCTTAGGTGGGCTCCCTACAGATACGCAGTATTTT
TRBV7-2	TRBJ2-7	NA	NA	CASSLAAQSGEQYF	TGTGCCAGCAGCTTAGCGGCTCAATCGGGGGAGCAGTACTTC
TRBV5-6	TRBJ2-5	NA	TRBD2	CASSFRLAGAETQYF	TGTGCCAGCAGCTTCCGACTAGCGGGAGCAGAGACCCAGTACTTC
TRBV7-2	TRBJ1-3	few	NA	CASSSQGAGNTIYF	TGTGCCAGCAGCTCCCAGGGAGCTGGAAACACCATATATTTT
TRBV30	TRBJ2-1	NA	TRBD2	CAWSLLAGGPYNEQFF	TGTGCCTGGAGCTTACTAGCGGGAGGGCCTTACAATGAGCAGTTCTTC
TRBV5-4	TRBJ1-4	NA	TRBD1	CASSIGQGRFEKLFF	TGTGCCAGCAGCATCGGACAGGGAAGGTTTGAAAAACTGTTTTTT
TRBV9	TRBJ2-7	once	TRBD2	CASSVALAGGYYEQYF	TGTGCCAGCAGCGTAGCTCTAGCGGGAGGGTACTACGAGCAGTACTTC
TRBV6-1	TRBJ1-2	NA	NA	CASSEVGGMGYGYTF	TGTGCCAGCAGTGAAGTGGGGGGCATGGGCTATGGCTACACCTTC
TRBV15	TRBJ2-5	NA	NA	CATSRDVSETQYF	TGTGCCACCAGCAGAGATGTAAGCGAGACCCAGTACTTC
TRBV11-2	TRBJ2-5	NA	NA	CASSLGEIGETQYF	TGTGCCAGCAGCTTAGGAGAGATTGGAGAGACCCAGTACTTC
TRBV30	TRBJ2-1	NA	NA	CAWSGGRGPYNEQFF	TGTGCCTGGAGTGGAGGGCGGGGACCCTACAATGAGCAGTTCTTC